Listed below are T cell receptor beta chains from one sample, sequenced in a study of identical twins. Each CDR3 protein is one row after TCRdb ran MiXCR on the 5' RACE reads. The sample carries 410,000 or so distinct CDR3 sequences, roughly 20% recorded once. The specimen was naive T cells sorted from blood. The receptors here all came from a man aged 45-65 years in good health. Each CDR3 is given with its conserved first and last residue. D genes are given only for firm matches. Clone size is not always given. Where it is, it says once, few, many or a class for expanded clones.

TRBJ2-7	.	TRBD1	TRBV7-8	CASSSPGQRYEQYF	TGTGCCAGCAGCTCCCCGGGACAGCGCTACGAGCAGTACTTC
TRBJ1-2	few	.	TRBV7-2	CAIGRGNYGYTF	TGTGCCATTGGGCGGGGGAACTATGGCTACACCTTC
TRBJ2-1	.	TRBD2	TRBV4-3	CASSQDLQLAGKNEQFF	TGCGCCAGCAGCCAAGATCTCCAACTAGCGGGGAAAAATGAGCAGTTCTTC
TRBJ1-5	.	TRBD1	TRBV7-8	CASSFAGGPLGQPQHF	TGTGCCAGCAGCTTCGCAGGGGGCCCTCTGGGTCAGCCCCAGCATTTT
TRBJ2-3	.	.	TRBV28	CASSLGLASQYF	TGTGCCAGCAGTTTAGGGCTAGCCTCGCAGTATTTT
TRBJ2-7	few	TRBD1	TRBV5-1	CASSYRQGAYEQYF	TGCGCCAGCAGCTATCGACAGGGGGCCTACGAGCAGTACTTC
TRBJ1-2	few	TRBD1	TRBV5-5	CASSLSTGGADGYTF	TGTGCCAGCAGCTTGTCGACAGGGGGCGCCGATGGCTACACCTTC
TRBJ2-2	many	.	TRBV2	CASSQPGLMNTGELFF	TGTGCCAGCAGTCAACCGGGACTCATGAACACCGGGGAGCTGTTTTTT
TRBJ2-1	few	TRBD2	TRBV27	CASSHGTSGTEQFF	TGTGCCAGCAGTCACGGGACTAGCGGTACTGAGCAGTTCTTC
TRBJ2-1	many	.	TRBV9	CASSVEDVSSYNEQFF	TGTGCCAGCAGCGTAGAGGACGTAAGCTCCTACAATGAGCAGTTCTTC
TRBJ2-7	many	.	TRBV4-1	CASSQGPQGSYEQYF	TGCGCCAGCAGCCAAGGCCCCCAGGGTTCCTACGAGCAGTACTTC
TRBJ1-2	few	.	TRBV27	CASSPRQGLYYGYTF	TGTGCCAGCAGTCCACGACAAGGACTTTACTATGGCTACACCTTC
TRBJ2-5	few	.	TRBV7-8	CASSLLVQETQYF	TGTGCCAGCAGCTTACTAGTCCAAGAGACCCAGTACTTC
TRBJ2-3	.	.	TRBV29-1	CSVENRFMGTQYF	TGCAGCGTTGAAAACAGATTCATGGGTACGCAGTATTTT
TRBJ2-1	.	TRBD1	TRBV24-1	CATGTHRGLSYNEQFF	TGTGCCACCGGGACCCACAGGGGGCTCTCCTACAATGAGCAGTTCTTC
TRBJ2-5	many	.	TRBV6-2/TRBV6-3	CASSSVVRDQYF	TGTGCCAGCAGTTCCGTGGTTAGGGACCAGTACTTC
TRBJ2-3	.	.	TRBV12-5	CASATEGADTQYF	TGTGCTAGTGCCACAGAGGGGGCAGATACGCAGTATTTT
TRBJ2-7	once	TRBD2	TRBV27	CASRPYGLAETYEQYF	TGTGCCAGCAGACCATACGGACTAGCGGAGACCTACGAGCAGTACTTC
TRBJ1-1	.	.	TRBV20-1	CSAREYSGAFF	TGCAGTGCTAGAGAATACAGCGGGGCTTTCTTT
TRBJ2-1	.	TRBD2	TRBV10-3	CAISASSLRTSGYNEQFF	TGTGCCATCAGTGCCTCTTCGTTGCGGACTAGCGGGTACAATGAGCAGTTCTTC
TRBJ2-3	.	TRBD2	TRBV6-5	CASSYSRGVVTDTQYF	TGTGCCAGCAGTTACTCCCGGGGGGTGGTCACAGATACGCAGTATTTT
TRBJ2-3	.	.	TRBV5-4	CASSRITGGRSTDTQYF	TGTGCCAGCAGCCGAATTACAGGAGGCCGTAGCACAGATACGCAGTATTTT
TRBJ2-1	many	.	TRBV5-1	CASSLEQHSYNEQFF	TGCGCCAGCAGCTTGGAACAGCACTCCTACAATGAGCAGTTCTTC
TRBJ2-2	few	.	TRBV7-2	CASSPFSPNTGELFF	TGTGCCAGCAGCCCCTTTTCTCCGAACACCGGGGAGCTGTTTTTT
TRBJ2-7	.	.	TRBV4-1	CASSQALDYEQYF	TGCGCCAGCAGCCAAGCTTTGGACTACGAGCAGTACTTC
TRBJ2-7	few	TRBD1	TRBV12-3/TRBV12-4	CASSLGTGVLYEQYF	TGTGCCAGCAGTCTGGGGACAGGGGTGCTCTACGAGCAGTACTTC
TRBJ1-5	.	.	TRBV6-5	CASSYEISNQPQHF	TGTGCCAGCAGTTACGAGATTAGCAATCAGCCCCAGCATTTT
TRBJ2-7	few	.	TRBV7-6	CASSLWAQEQYF	TGTGCCAGCAGCTTATGGGCCCAAGAGCAGTACTTC
TRBJ2-7	many	TRBD1	TRBV27	CASGTGTGTYEQYF	TGTGCCAGCGGTACCGGGACAGGGACCTACGAGCAGTACTTC
TRBJ1-6	.	TRBD1	TRBV4-1	CASSQDWTGGYSPLHF	TGCGCCAGCAGCCAAGATTGGACAGGGGGTTATTCACCCCTCCACTTT
TRBJ1-5	many	TRBD1	TRBV20-1	CSAQQGVKQYSNQPQHF	TGCAGTGCTCAACAGGGGGTCAAACAATATAGCAATCAGCCCCAGCATTTT
TRBJ1-1	many	.	TRBV6-1	CASRGSLSPEAFF	TGTGCCAGCAGAGGGTCTCTGAGTCCTGAAGCTTTCTTT
TRBJ2-2	.	TRBD2	TRBV2	CASSVWLAGGPGTGELFF	TGTGCCAGCAGTGTTTGGTTAGCGGGAGGGCCGGGGACCGGGGAGCTGTTTTTT
TRBJ1-2	few	.	TRBV28	CASRSGGYTF	TGTGCCAGCAGGTCTGGGGGCTACACCTTC
TRBJ2-7	few	.	TRBV15	CATSGLRDIPEQYF	TGTGCCACCAGCGGACTACGGGACATCCCCGAGCAGTACTTC
TRBJ2-1	.	.	TRBV15	CATNNGEDYNEQFF	TGTGCCACCAACAACGGGGAGGACTACAATGAGCAGTTCTTC
TRBJ2-1	.	TRBD1	TRBV11-2	CASILGQLRYGEQFF	TGTGCCAGCATCCTGGGACAGCTGAGGTATGGTGAGCAGTTCTTC
TRBJ1-1	.	.	TRBV20-1	CSASNFRLRTEAFF	TGCAGTGCTTCCAATTTTAGGCTGCGCACTGAAGCTTTCTTT
TRBJ2-1	many	.	TRBV3-1	CASSRAGTINEQFF	TGTGCCAGCAGCCGAGCCGGGACAATCAATGAGCAGTTCTTC
TRBJ2-1	.	TRBD1	TRBV5-1	CASRPDRGAVDEQFF	TGCGCCAGCAGACCGGACAGGGGCGCGGTCGATGAGCAGTTCTTC
TRBJ2-3	.	.	TRBV29-1	CSVETSGYTQYF	TGCAGCGTTGAGACTTCAGGCTATACGCAGTATTTT
TRBJ1-3	.	.	TRBV6-2/TRBV6-3	CASSKLGSGNTIYF	TGTGCCAGCAGCAAACTGGGCTCTGGAAACACCATATATTTT
TRBJ1-2	.	TRBD1	TRBV28	CASSQGQGNYGYTF	TGTGCCAGCAGTCAGGGACAGGGGAACTATGGCTACACCTTC
TRBJ1-5	many	.	TRBV12-3/TRBV12-4	CASADFSNQPQHF	TGTGCCAGCGCAGATTTTAGCAATCAGCCCCAGCATTTT
TRBJ2-7	few	TRBD2	TRBV20-1	CSARDLLAGLYEQYF	TGCAGTGCTAGAGATCTTCTAGCGGGCCTCTACGAGCAGTACTTC
TRBJ2-1	.	.	TRBV29-1	CSVVAIDNEQFF	TGCAGCGTGGTGGCCATAGACAATGAGCAGTTCTTC
TRBJ2-1	many	.	TRBV5-6	CASSSGLGVDNEQFF	TGTGCCAGCAGCTCTGGGCTGGGGGTTGACAATGAGCAGTTCTTC
TRBJ2-3	few	TRBD2	TRBV29-1	CSVGGLAGGTDTQYF	TGCAGCGTTGGGGGACTAGCGGGAGGCACAGATACGCAGTATTTT
TRBJ1-4	.	.	TRBV10-3	CAISRGRENEKLFF	TGTGCCATCAGCAGGGGTAGGGAGAATGAAAAACTGTTTTTT
TRBJ2-2	.	.	TRBV5-1	CASSATGSNTGELFF	TGCGCCAGCAGCGCCACGGGGTCGAACACCGGGGAGCTGTTTTTT
TRBJ1-6	few	.	TRBV15	CATSRGTPSGSPLHF	TGTGCCACCAGCAGAGGGACACCATCAGGGTCACCCCTCCACTTT
TRBJ2-3	.	.	TRBV29-1	CSVVLGAGSLPYF	TGCAGCGTTGTACTAGGGGCAGGGAGCCTCCCGTATTTT
TRBJ2-3	.	TRBD2	TRBV20-1	CSARDYSGGAPVDTQYF	TGCAGTGCTAGAGATTATAGCGGGGGGGCCCCGGTGGATACGCAGTATTTT
TRBJ1-4	few	TRBD1	TRBV20-1	CSAVTGTGATNEKLFF	TGCAGTGCTGTTACCGGGACAGGAGCAACTAATGAAAAACTGTTTTTT
TRBJ2-7	.	.	TRBV5-1	CASSRRGVASHEQYF	TGCGCCAGCAGCCGCCGTGGAGTGGCTTCCCACGAGCAGTACTTC